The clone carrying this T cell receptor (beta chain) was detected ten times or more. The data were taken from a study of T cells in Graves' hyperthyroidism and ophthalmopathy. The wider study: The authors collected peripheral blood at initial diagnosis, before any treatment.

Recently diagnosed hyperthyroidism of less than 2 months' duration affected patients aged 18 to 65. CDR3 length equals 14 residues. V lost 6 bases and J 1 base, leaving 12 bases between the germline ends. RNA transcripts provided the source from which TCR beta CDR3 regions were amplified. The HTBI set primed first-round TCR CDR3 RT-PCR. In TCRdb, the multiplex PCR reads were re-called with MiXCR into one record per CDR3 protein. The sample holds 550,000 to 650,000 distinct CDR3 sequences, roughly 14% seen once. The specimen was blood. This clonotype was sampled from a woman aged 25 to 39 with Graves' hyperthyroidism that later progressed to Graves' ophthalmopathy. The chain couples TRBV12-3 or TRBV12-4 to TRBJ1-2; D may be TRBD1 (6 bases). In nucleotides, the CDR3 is TGTGCCAGCAGCCGCGGACAGATTAACTATGGCTACACCTTC. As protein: CASSRGQINYGYTF.